This T cell receptor (beta chain) is drawn from a study of blood T cell repertoires in COVID-19. As for the study in general: Samples came from the United States, Italy and Spain, spanning acute and convalescent COVID-19. PBMCs, B-cell-depleted T cells, or T cells provided the cDNA or gDNA that made up the material.

Per the original data handling: Estimation of nucleated cell counts was performed using reference gene primer amplification. The assay was immunoSEQ multiplex PCR, and TCRdb's table has in-frame clones only and misses some. V and J calls and clone size follow that table, whereas D and trimming were derived from the DNA. This sample carries about 150,000 clones, 86% of them seen once, and the ten largest clones take roughly 7%. This receptor was taken from a middle-aged man with active or convalescent COVID-19. Specimen: peripheral blood.

CDR3 residues: CASSPSAGFYEQYF. The CDR3 DNA is TGTGCCAGCAGCCCCTCCGCAGGGTTCTACGAGCAGTACTTC. V is TRBV11-3 and J is TRBJ2-7; D is perhaps TRBD1 (5 bases). CDR1 SGHNT and CDR2 YENEEA come from the germline V gene. The CDR3 length is 14 residues. Trimming pared 5 bases from V and 3 bases from J, leaving 14 bases between.